A single sample gave rise to the 24 T cell receptor beta chains below, sequenced in a study of T cells expressing NK-cell markers (dated by TCRdb to the early 2020s). The library was prepared using 5' RACE. Sequencing instrument: Illumina HiSeq 2000. TCRdb reprocessed the reads and lists each CDR3 protein sequence as a single entry, with no DNA. The sample's table lists a count of about 260,000 distinct CDR3 sequences. The ten largest account for about 0.4% of the sample. Sequencing was performed on blood T cells: a sorted CD56 or NKG2C T cell subset, CD4+ or CD8+ T cells, or bulk PBMC T cells (not recorded which). The receptor set was obtained from a young man in good health. Donor details come from another sample of the same person, matched by shared clones.

The rearrangement joins TRBV10-3 to TRBJ2-1; TCRdb's D gene call, TRBD2, goes unchecked for lack of DNA. Germline CDR1 ENHRY, CDR2 SYGVKD. The CDR3 consists of 13 residues. The CDR3: CAIAPQGGDEQFF.

The gene calls are TRBV12-3 or TRBV12-4 and TRBJ1-2; TCRdb names TRBD1, which stays unverified in the absence of DNA. The length of the CDR3 is 13 residues. The CDR3 spells CASSLPTGDGYTF.

The chain joins TRBV15 to TRBJ2-1; TCRdb lists TRBD1, though no DNA is available to test this call. The CDR3 runs 16 residues. Germline lookup yields CDR1 LNHNV and CDR2 YYDKDF (reference sequence). CDR3 residues: CATSKPGPPGGDEQFF.

This chain connects TRBV18 to TRBJ2-1; TCRdb designates TRBD1, a call that cannot be tested without DNA. Germline V gene data show CDR1 as KGHSH and CDR2 as LQKENI. The CDR3 is 13 amino acids. The CDR3: CASSRREGDEQFF.

The chain links TRBV10-3 to TRBJ2-5; without DNA, the TCRdb call of TRBD2 cannot be checked. Looked up from germline, CDR1 is ENHRY and CDR2 is SYGVKD. This CDR3 spans 15 amino acids. CDR3 sequence reads: CAIGGPGTSSETQYF.

The V and J genes are TRBV12-3 or TRBV12-4 and TRBJ2-1; absent DNA, TCRdb's TRBD2 call cannot be checked. The CDR3 spans 17 residues. CDR3 protein: CASSPAIRLAGHNEQFF.

The CDR3 sequence is CASRGDTYEQYF. The chain combines TRBV5-1 with TRBJ2-7. CDR1 is SGHRS, CDR2 YFSETQ, per germline. CDR3 length: 12 residues.

V is TRBV12-3 or TRBV12-4 and J is TRBJ2-3; TCRdb picks TRBD1, but there is no DNA to check that call. This CDR3 contains 15 residues. The CDR3 here is CASSLARGVTDTQYF.

The chain combines TRBV14 with TRBJ2-5; TCRdb reports TRBD2, a call that lacks DNA to check it against. This CDR3 spans 14 amino acids. CDR1 and CDR2 from the germline V gene are SGHDN and FVKESK. The CDR3 protein is CASSQDTSGVTQYF. Variable domain in full (rest from reference TRBV14 and TRBJ2-5): EAGVTQFPSHSVIEKGQTVTLRCDPISGHDNLYWYRRVMGKEIKFLLHFVKESKQDESGMPNNRFLAERTGGTYSTLKVQPAELEDSGVYFCASSQDTSGVTQYFGPGTRLLVL.

The rearrangement uses TRBV5-1 and TRBJ1-1; the TCRdb D gene call, TRBD1, has no DNA to confirm it. The CDR3 extends over 15 amino acids. The germline gives CDR1 SGHRS, CDR2 YFSETQ. CDR3 loop: CASSFLGGEGTEAFF.

This chain uses TRBV5-1 with TRBJ2-5; as DNA is missing, the TRBD2 call by TCRdb cannot be tested. Germline V gene lookup returns CDR1 SGHRS and CDR2 YFSETQ. The CDR3 runs 14 residues. CDR3 sequence reads: CASSLEGGSKAQYF.

The CDR3: CATNPGQGPNEQFF. The chain combines TRBV10-3 with TRBJ2-1; with no DNA, the TCRdb D assignment of TRBD1 cannot be verified. Germline CDR1 reads ENHRY; CDR2 reads SYGVKD. CDR3 length equals 14 residues.

V usage is TRBV19 and J usage is TRBJ1-5; TCRdb names TRBD1, which stays unverified in the absence of DNA. The CDR3 sequence is 15 residues long. Germline-derived CDR1 and CDR2 are LNHDA and SQIVND (reference sequence). The CDR3 spells CASRRGQAGNQPQHF.

The rearrangement links TRBV6-2 or TRBV6-3 to TRBJ1-2. The CDR3 extends over 13 amino acids. Germline assignment: CDR1 MNHEY and CDR2 SVGEGT. This CDR3 is CASSYDGDYGYTF.

The CDR3 sequence is CASSLGQISYEQYF. V gene TRBV7-2 combines with J gene TRBJ2-7. This CDR3 spans 14 amino acids. Germline-derived CDR1 and CDR2 are SGHTA and FQGNSA.

The rearrangement uses TRBV5-1 and TRBJ2-3; the TCRdb call, TRBD2, lacks DNA for checking. This CDR3 region has 20 residues. In germline, CDR1 is SGHRS, CDR2 YFSETQ. The CDR3 is CASSLAPRVLAGSRADTQYF. Based on the CDR3 plus reference TRBV5-1 and TRBJ2-3, the full variable domain is KAGVTQTPRYLIKTRGQQVTLSCSPISGHRSVSWYQQTPGQGLQFLFEYFSETQRNKGNFPGRFSGRQFSNSRSEMNVSTLELGDSALYLCASSLAPRVLAGSRADTQYFGPGTRLTVL.

The J gene is TRBJ2-7, the V gene TRBV18; the TRBD2 assignment by TCRdb is unverifiable without DNA. CDR1 KGHSH and CDR2 LQKENI come from the germline V gene. CDR3 size: 14 residues. The CDR3 here is CASSSPSGTYEQYF. The complete variable domain, with remaining parts taken from reference TRBV18 and TRBJ2-7, reads NAGVMQNPRHLVRRRGQEARLRCSPMKGHSHVYWYRQLPEEGLKFMVYLQKENIIDESGMPKERFSAEFPKEGPSILRIQQVVRGDSAAYFCASSSPSGTYEQYFGPGTRLTVT.

The J gene is TRBJ2-5, the V gene TRBV11-3; TCRdb outputs TRBD1, but without DNA this stays unchecked. The CDR3 has 14 amino acids. The germline gives CDR1 SGHNT, CDR2 YENEEA. CDR3 amino acids: CASSFPGQEETQYF. Based on the CDR3 plus reference TRBV11-3 and TRBJ2-5, the full variable domain is EAGVVQSPRYKIIEKKQPVAFWCNPISGHNTLYWYLQNLGQGPELLIRYENEEAVDDSQLPKDRFSAERLKGVDSTLKIQPAELGDSAVYLCASSFPGQEETQYFGPGTRLLVL.

This chain links TRBV29-1 with TRBJ2-1; TCRdb designates TRBD2, a call that cannot be tested without DNA. CDR3 size: 15 residues. Germline CDR1 is SQVTM and CDR2 is ANQGSEA. The CDR3 is CSVDLGLAGYNEQFF.

The chain carries TRBV20-1 and TRBJ2-3; TCRdb returns TRBD2, unconfirmable since there is no DNA. From germline, CDR1 is DFQATT and CDR2 SNEGSKA (reference sequence). The CDR3 is 15 amino acids. The CDR3 here is CSARSQRENTDTQYF.

This rearrangement joins TRBV4-1 to TRBJ2-5; TCRdb's assignment of TRBD1 cannot be checked, as there is no DNA. This CDR3 is 17 amino acids long. In germline, CDR1 is MGHRA, CDR2 YSYEKL. The CDR3: CASSQDIPQAYQETQYF.

The chain has TRBV20-1 and TRBJ2-1. The germline V gene has CDR1 DFQATT and CDR2 SNEGSKA (reference sequence). The CDR3 is made up of 14 amino acids. CDR3 protein: CSARVAELYNEQFF.

The V gene is TRBV4-2, the J gene TRBJ2-7; the D gene TCRdb calls, TRBD1, cannot be checked with no DNA. The CDR3 is 15 amino acids. The germline V gene encodes CDR1 LGHNA and CDR2 YNFKEQ. CDR3 sequence: CASSHSTGGGYEQYF.

The chain uses TRBV12-3 or TRBV12-4 and TRBJ1-2; there is no DNA to check the TCRdb D call of TRBD1. The CDR3 loop spans 15 amino acids. The CDR3 loop is CASRLRMQGASGYTF.